These 13 T cell receptor beta chains were all obtained from the same sample, sequenced in a study of blood T cell repertoires in COVID-19. The table came from immunoSEQ multiplex PCR; TCRdb's copy has only in-frame clones and leaves some out. The table shows approximately 220,000 clones, with roughly 83% occurring only once. Material: PBMCs or T cells enriched from blood (not recorded which). All receptors come from a middle-aged woman with acute COVID-19.

This chain joins TRBV6-2 or TRBV6-3 and TRBJ2-7, with D uncertain. The CDR3 totals 12 residues. Germline CDR1 MNHEY, CDR2 SVGEGT. The V gene lost 4 bases and the J gene lost 5 bases, with 9 bases spanning the gap. The chain's CDR3 is CASSFPPNEQYF. The CDR3 region has the DNA TGTGCCAGCAGTTTCCCCCCTAACGAGCAGTACTTC.

This chain connects TRBV7-4 to TRBJ2-3; 9 bases map to TRBD2. Germline V gene sequence: CDR1 SGHVT, CDR2 SQSDAQ. This CDR3 is 15 amino acids long. V lost 5 bases and J lost 6; bases outside the gene matches: 9. CDR3 loop: CASSQERGAVDTQYF. CDR3 nucleotide sequence: TGTGCCAGCAGCCAAGAGCGGGGGGCGGTTGATACGCAGTATTTT. Combining the CDR3 with reference TRBV7-4 and TRBJ2-3 gives the whole variable domain GAGVSQSPRYKVAKRGRDVALRCDSISGHVTLYWYRQTLGQGSEVLTYSQSDAQRDKSGRPSGRFSAERPERSVSTLKIQRTEQGDSAVYLCASSQERGAVDTQYFGPGTRLTVL.

This chain joins TRBV6-5 and TRBJ2-3; 9 positions agree with TRBD1. CDR1 and CDR2 (germline): MNHEY, SVGAGI. V was pared by 8 bases and J by 7 bases, with 10 bases of the junction left unmatched. The CDR3 is 14 amino acids. CDR3 sequence reads: CASVGTGLIHTQYF. DNA for the CDR3: TGTGCCAGCGTCGGGACAGGGCTAATTCATACGCAGTATTTT.

The gene calls are TRBV6-2 or TRBV6-3 and TRBJ1-5; D is ambiguous. Germline CDR1 is MNHEY and CDR2 is SVGEGT. Trimming cost V 0 bases and J 4 bases, with 4 bases left between them. The CDR3 runs to 13 residues. In DNA, the CDR3 is TGTGCCAGCAGTTACTCTGAGAATCAGCCCCAGCATTTT. Translated: CASSYSENQPQHF.

The V gene is TRBV5-4, the J gene TRBJ2-3; D possibly corresponds to TRBD1 (7 bases). V was pared by 1 base and J by 0 bases, with 12 bases between. Germline V gives CDR1 SGHNT, CDR2 YYREEE (reference sequence). The length of the CDR3 is 16 residues. Here the CDR3 DNA reads TGTGCCAGCAGCTTGACCAGGGGGGCTAGCACAGATACGCAGTATTTT. Translation gives CASSLTRGASTDTQYF. Drawing the rest from reference TRBV5-4 and TRBJ2-3, the complete variable domain is ETGVTQSPTHLIKTRGQQVTLRCSSQSGHNTVSWYQQALGQGPQFIFQYYREEENGRGNFPPRFSGLQFPNYSSELNVNALELDDSALYLCASSLTRGASTDTQYFGPGTRLTVL.

This clone was recorded only once. The V gene is TRBV5-6, the J gene TRBJ2-5, with 8 bases that match TRBD1. Germline V gene data show CDR1 as SGHDT and CDR2 as YYEEEE. The CDR3 covers 13 residues. Losses at the gene ends were 4 bases for V and 5 bases for J; bases not matched to a gene: 4. CDR3 bases: TGTGCCAGCAGCCAGGGGGCTTGGGAGACCCAGTACTTC. As protein: CASSQGAWETQYF.

This rearrangement joins TRBV7-2 to TRBJ2-5; D ambiguous. V lost 2 bases and J 1 base, leaving 8 bases between the germline ends. Per the germline V gene, CDR1 is SGHTA and CDR2 is FQGNSA. CDR3 length: 14 amino acids. This CDR3 reads CASSLSRSQETQYF. CDR3 in DNA: TGTGCCAGCAGCTTATCACGCAGCCAAGAGACCCAGTACTTC.

The chain joins TRBV19 to TRBJ2-5, with 8 bases aligning to TRBD2. Per germline, CDR1 LNHDA and CDR2 SQIVND (reference sequence). J was trimmed by 5 bases and V by 4 bases; bases with no gene match: 3. The CDR3 consists of 13 residues. The CDR3 loop reads CASSTPGGETQYF. The CDR3 nucleotides read TGTGCCAGTAGTACCCCGGGGGGGGAGACCCAGTACTTC.

DNA for the CDR3: TGTGCCAGCAGTGACCCGGGACAGGGTACGGATGAGCAGTTCTTC. Translated, it gives CASSDPGQGTDEQFF. The chain recombines TRBV6-1 with TRBJ2-1, with 9 bases that match TRBD1. Germline trimming cut 3 bases from V and 8 bases from J; bases unmatched to any gene: 8. Germline CDR1 MNHNS, CDR2 SASEGT. The CDR3 contains 15 residues.

V is TRBV30 and J is TRBJ2-3; 7 bases agree with TRBD1. The CDR3 is made up of 12 amino acids. Germline CDR1 and CDR2: GTSNPN and SVGIG (reference sequence). V lost 0 bases and J lost 14; bases outside the gene matches: 8. Written as DNA, the CDR3 is TGTGCCTGGAGTGTTGAGGGGGCGTCATTGTATTTT. Protein product: CAWSVEGASLYF.

The chain uses TRBV10-1 and TRBJ1-3, with D unclear. The CDR3 is 18 residues long. Per germline, CDR1 WNHNN and CDR2 SYGVQD (reference sequence). V dropped 2 bases and J dropped 0 bases, with 17 bases sitting between them. CDR3 sequence (DNA): TGCGCCAGCAGTGAGGGTTCGGCGTCTAGGCGCTCTGGAAACACCATATATTTT. Its protein product is CASSEGSASRRSGNTIYF.

The chain has TRBV5-1 and TRBJ1-1; D remains ambiguous. The germline CDR1 and CDR2 sequences are SGHRS and YFSETQ. V was shortened by 3 bases and J by 8 bases, with 11 bases between the two germline ends. The CDR3 loop spans 12 amino acids. The CDR3 reads CASSSNRREAFF. CDR3 in DNA: TGCGCCAGCAGCTCAAACCGGAGAGAAGCTTTCTTT.

The chain employs TRBV10-3 and TRBJ2-2; 7 nucleotides line up with TRBD2. CDR1 is ENHRY and CDR2 is SYGVKD in the germline V gene. V shed 3 bases and J 6 bases; nucleotides not matched to a gene: 10. This CDR3 has 16 amino acids. Here the CDR3 DNA reads TGTGCCATCAGTGATTCTACCATCGCGGGGGCCGGGGAGCTGTTTTTT. Translating gives CAISDSTIAGAGELFF.